The table lists the clone carrying this TCR beta chain with a few counts. The sample belongs to a study of T-cell memory formation after mild COVID-19. TCRdb redid the calling of the 5' RACE reads with MiXCR, one entry per CDR3 protein. Among roughly 550,000 distinct CDR3 sequences listed, about 20% were seen once. V trimming: 0 bases; J trimming: 4 bases; junction bases outside the gene matches: 2. Germline CDR1 KGHSH, CDR2 LQKENI. The CDR3 has 15 amino acids. The sample consisted of PBMCs or a T cell subset sorted from them (not recorded which). This clonotype originated in an adult woman who had mild COVID-19 (a few samples of this study predate the infection). Cell type and time point are not known. This rearrangement joins TRBV18 to TRBJ2-7; 11 bases map to TRBD2. The DNA for the CDR3 is TGTGCCAGCTCACCACCGGGACTAGCGGTGTACGAGCAGTACTTC. Its translation is CASSPPGLAVYEQYF.